A single sample gave rise to the 11 T cell receptor beta chains below, sequenced in a study of blood T cell repertoires in COVID-19. This table comes from immunoSEQ multiplex PCR, and its TCRdb copy is limited to in-frame clones, with some not included. The table records 55,000 to 65,000 clones, around four fifths of them present only once. Sample: peripheral blood. The receptors here all came from a human donor in a cohort sampled during active COVID-19.

The genes are TRBV7-2 and TRBJ2-4; no firm D call. CDR3 length: 14 residues. Germline CDR1 SGHTA, CDR2 FQGNSA. With 4 bases removed from V and 8 bases from J, the gap between germline ends came to 15 bases. CDR3 protein: CASSSQRVGDIQYF. The CDR3 DNA follows: TGTGCCAGCAGCTCTCAGAGAGTCGGAGACATTCAGTACTTC.

The rearrangement uses TRBV11-3 and TRBJ1-6, with unresolved D. V gave up 4 bases and J gave up 3 bases, with 7 bases separating them. Germline CDR1 is SGHNT and CDR2 is YENEEA. There are 14 residues in the CDR3. The CDR3 coding sequence is TGTGCCAGCAGCTCCCGGGGCTATAATTCACCCCTCCACTTT. This translates into CASSSRGYNSPLHF.

This clone was detected once. A read error may account for a junction end that differs from germline. The rearrangement links TRBV19 to TRBJ1-3, with 8 bases identical to TRBD1. This CDR3 spans 9 amino acids. Germline CDR1 reads LNHDA; CDR2 reads SQIVND (reference sequence). This CDR3 reads CASSKQGDF. In nucleotides, the CDR3 is TGTGCCAGTAGTAAACAGGGGGATTTT.

The V call is TRBV18, the J call TRBJ2-2; D remains unclear. Trimming pared 4 bases from V and 4 bases from J, leaving 7 bases between. The CDR3 consists of 13 residues. Looked up from germline, CDR1 is KGHSH and CDR2 is LQKENI. This CDR3 reads CASSRALTGELFF. CDR3 in DNA: TGTGCCAGCTCACGAGCTCTCACCGGGGAGCTGTTTTTT.

The chain joins TRBV6-5 to TRBJ1-5, with 9 bases fitting TRBD1. V was pared by 7 bases and J by 0 bases, with 4 bases of the junction left unmatched. The CDR3 covers 15 residues. Germline CDR1 is MNHEY and CDR2 is SVGAGI. The CDR3 DNA reads as TGTGCCAGCACCAGGACAGGGGATAGCAATCAGCCCCAGCATTTT. Its protein is CASTRTGDSNQPQHF.

The chain couples TRBV12-3 or TRBV12-4 to TRBJ2-1; 7 nucleotides line up with TRBD2. This CDR3 region has 13 residues. With V trimmed by 7 bases and J by 5 bases, 5 bases remained unmatched. Written as DNA, the CDR3 is TGTGCCAGCAAGACTAGCTTGGACAATGAGCAGTTCTTC. It translates to CASKTSLDNEQFF.

This chain uses TRBV11-3 with TRBJ2-3; 8 positions match TRBD1. V lost 0 bases and J lost 6; bases outside the gene matches: 5. The CDR3 has 15 amino acids. CDR1 is SGHNT and CDR2 is YENEEA in the germline V gene. CDR3 region: CASSLDGRGPDTQYF. CDR3 bases: TGTGCCAGCAGCTTAGATGGCAGGGGGCCGGATACGCAGTATTTT.

The rearrangement links TRBV21-1 to TRBJ1-4; the table's D call, TRBD1, has no DNA check behind it. TRBV21-1 is labeled a pseudogene. There are 13 residues in the CDR3. This CDR3 reads CASSKSRQEKLFF. The CDR3 DNA reads TGTGCCAGCAGCAAGAGCCGACAGGAAAAACTGTTTTTT.

The CDR3 spells CASSLTGTDNTEAFF. The CDR3 nucleotides read TGTGCCAGCAGCTTGACCGGGACAGATAACACTGAAGCTTTCTTT. The chain recombines TRBV5-6 with TRBJ1-1, with TRBD1 matching 7 bases. With V trimmed by 1 base and J by 2 bases, 5 bases remained unmatched. CDR3 length: 15 residues. Per the germline V gene, CDR1 is SGHDT and CDR2 is YYEEEE.

The chain couples TRBV11-2 to TRBJ1-2, with 9 bases identical to TRBD1. This CDR3 region has 18 residues. Germline trimming cut 1 base from V and 8 bases from J; bases unmatched to any gene: 17. Germline CDR1 and CDR2: SGHAT and FQNNGV. CDR3 sequence: CASSLGRKGQGYIYGYTF. For the CDR3, the DNA is TGTGCCAGCAGCTTAGGTCGAAAGGGACAGGGTTATATATACGGCTACACCTTC.

The CDR3 DNA is TGTGCCAGCAGCCCAGACAGGGGGGGATATGAAAAACTGTTTTTT. It encodes CASSPDRGGYEKLFF. The chain links TRBV7-9 to TRBJ1-4; 9 bases match TRBD1. The junction had 7 bases not matched to a gene; V was cut back by 5 bases and J by 6 bases. Germline CDR1 is SEHNR and CDR2 is FQNEAQ (reference sequence). This CDR3 comprises 15 residues.